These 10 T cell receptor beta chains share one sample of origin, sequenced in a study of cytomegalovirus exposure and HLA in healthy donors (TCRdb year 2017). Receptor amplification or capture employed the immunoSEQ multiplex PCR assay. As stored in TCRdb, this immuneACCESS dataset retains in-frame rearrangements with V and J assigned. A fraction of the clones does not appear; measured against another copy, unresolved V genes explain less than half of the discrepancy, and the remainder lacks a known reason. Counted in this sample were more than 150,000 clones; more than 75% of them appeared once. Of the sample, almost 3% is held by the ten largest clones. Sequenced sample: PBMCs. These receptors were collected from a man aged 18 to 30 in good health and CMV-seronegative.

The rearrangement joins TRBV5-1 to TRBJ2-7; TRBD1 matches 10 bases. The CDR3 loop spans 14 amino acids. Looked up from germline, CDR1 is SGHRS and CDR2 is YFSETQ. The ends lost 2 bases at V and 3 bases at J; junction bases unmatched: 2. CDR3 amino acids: CASSLGTGVYEQYF. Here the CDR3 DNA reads TGCGCCAGCAGCTTAGGGACAGGGGTCTACGAGCAGTACTTC.

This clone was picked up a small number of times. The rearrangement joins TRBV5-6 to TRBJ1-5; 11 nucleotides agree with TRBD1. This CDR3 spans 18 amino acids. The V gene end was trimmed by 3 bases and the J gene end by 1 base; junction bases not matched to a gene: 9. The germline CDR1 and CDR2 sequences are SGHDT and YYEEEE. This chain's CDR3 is CASSSRTGGIGSNQPQHF. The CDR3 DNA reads TGTGCCAGCAGCTCTAGGACAGGGGGCATTGGAAGCAATCAGCCCCAGCATTTT.

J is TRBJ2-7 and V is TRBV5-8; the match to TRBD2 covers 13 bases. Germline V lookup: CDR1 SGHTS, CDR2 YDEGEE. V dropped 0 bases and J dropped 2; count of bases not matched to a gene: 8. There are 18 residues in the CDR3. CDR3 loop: CASSLAVYTSGRAYEQYF. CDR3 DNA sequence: TGTGCCAGCAGCTTGGCAGTCTATACTAGCGGGAGGGCCTACGAGCAGTACTTC.

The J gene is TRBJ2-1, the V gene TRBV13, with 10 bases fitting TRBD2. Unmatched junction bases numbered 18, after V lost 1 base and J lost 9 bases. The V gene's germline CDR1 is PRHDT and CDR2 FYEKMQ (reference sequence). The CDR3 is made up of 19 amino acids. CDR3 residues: CASSLVKRAGGPVRSEQFF. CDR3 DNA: TGTGCCAGCAGCTTAGTGAAGAGAGCGGGAGGGCCAGTTAGGAGTGAGCAGTTCTTC.

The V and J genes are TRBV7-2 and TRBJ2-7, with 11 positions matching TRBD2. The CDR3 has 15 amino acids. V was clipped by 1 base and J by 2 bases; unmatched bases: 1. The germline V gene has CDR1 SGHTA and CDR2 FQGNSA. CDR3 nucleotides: TGTGCCAGCAGCTTAGAACTAGCGGGGGCCTACGAGCAGTACTTC. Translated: CASSLELAGAYEQYF.

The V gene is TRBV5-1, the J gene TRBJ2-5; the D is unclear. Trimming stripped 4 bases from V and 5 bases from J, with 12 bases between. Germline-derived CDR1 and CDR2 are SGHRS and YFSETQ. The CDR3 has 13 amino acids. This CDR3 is CASSLLPRETQYF. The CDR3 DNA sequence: TGCGCCAGCAGCCTACTACCCCGGGAGACCCAGTACTTC.

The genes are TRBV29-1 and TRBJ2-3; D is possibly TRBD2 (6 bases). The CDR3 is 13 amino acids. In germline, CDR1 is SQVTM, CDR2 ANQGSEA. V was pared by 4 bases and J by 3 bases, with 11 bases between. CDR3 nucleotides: TGCAGCGTTGCTAGCGCTCCAACAGATACGCAGTATTTT. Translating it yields CSVASAPTDTQYF.

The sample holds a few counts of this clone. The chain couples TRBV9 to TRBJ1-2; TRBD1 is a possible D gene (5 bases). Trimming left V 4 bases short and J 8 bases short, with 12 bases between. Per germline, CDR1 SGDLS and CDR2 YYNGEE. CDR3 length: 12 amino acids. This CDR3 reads CASSSQGCGYTF. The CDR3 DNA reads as TGTGCCAGCAGCTCTCAGGGTTGCGGCTACACCTTC.

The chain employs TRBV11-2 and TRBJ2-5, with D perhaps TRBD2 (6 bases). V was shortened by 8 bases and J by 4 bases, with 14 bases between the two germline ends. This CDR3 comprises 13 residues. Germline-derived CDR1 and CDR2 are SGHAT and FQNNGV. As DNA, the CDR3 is TGTGCCAGCCATCCACTGGGGGGAGAGACCCAGTACTTC. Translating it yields CASHPLGGETQYF.

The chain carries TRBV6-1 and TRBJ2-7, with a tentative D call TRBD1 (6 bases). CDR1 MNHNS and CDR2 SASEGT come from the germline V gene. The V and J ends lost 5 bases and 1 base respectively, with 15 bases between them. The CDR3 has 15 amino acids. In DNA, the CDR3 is TGTGCCAGCAGTTCGTTAGGGACATCTTCCTACGAGCAGTACGTC. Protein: CASSSLGTSSYEQYV.